Below are 18 T cell receptor beta chains sequenced from a single sample in a study of human T cells and chemical hapten exposure. Time point described: pre-sensitization, week 0. Treatment reported: therapeutic diphenylcyclopropenone sensitization with weekly scalp DPC. TCRdb itself ran the RACE reads through MiXCR, one entry per CDR3 protein. This sample yields around 330,000 distinct CDR3 sequences, of which around 5% are seen a single time; about 8.7% belongs to the top ten. Sample: whole blood, taken in connection with sensitization to the hapten diphenylcyclopropenone (DPC). The receptors stem from a woman aged 18-30 years with alopecia areata. Some clones in this sample may be carry-over from other donors' samples.

There are many counts of this clonotype. The J gene is TRBJ1-6, the V gene TRBV6-5; tentative D call: TRBD1 (5 bases). The germline V gene has CDR1 MNHEY and CDR2 SVGAGI. The CDR3 has 15 residues. V lost 6 bases and J 7 bases, leaving 16 bases between the germline ends. The CDR3 region has the DNA TGTGCCAGCAGGCCCCCGGGACTGTCGAATTCACCCCTCCACTTT. It specifies CASRPPGLSNSPLHF.

The genes are TRBV25-1 and TRBJ2-7; TRBD1 or TRBD2 may be the D gene (5 bases each). Trimming took 3 bases from V and 6 from J, leaving 15 bases between them. The CDR3 spans 14 residues. Germline V CDR1 and CDR2: MGHDK, SYGVNS. In DNA, the CDR3 is TGTGCCAGCAGTGATATTCAGGGTGAGGGCGAGCAGTACTTC. Protein sequence: CASSDIQGEGEQYF.

This clonotype was picked up many times. The chain employs TRBV20-1 and TRBJ1-5; 7 nucleotides align to TRBD1. Per the germline V gene, CDR1 is DFQATT and CDR2 is SNEGSKA (reference sequence). This CDR3 is 14 amino acids long. Losses at the gene ends were 5 bases for V and 5 bases for J; bases not matched to a gene: 9. For the CDR3, the DNA is TGCAGTGCTGAAGACAGGGATCCGTATCAGCCCCAGCATTTT. Translated, it gives CSAEDRDPYQPQHF.

This clonotype was seen ten or more times. DNA for the CDR3: TGCGCCAGCAGCATCGGGACCGCGAACACCGGGGAGCTGTTTTTT. It specifies CASSIGTANTGELFF. The chain links TRBV5-1 to TRBJ2-2; either TRBD1 or TRBD2 may supply D (5 bases each). Germline CDR1 SGHRS, CDR2 YFSETQ. V shed 4 bases and J shed 0 bases, with 10 bases lying between them. This CDR3 has 15 amino acids.

This chain joins TRBV18 and TRBJ1-1; D is unclear. The CDR3 has 13 residues. The V gene lost 3 bases and the J gene lost 6 bases, with 11 bases spanning the gap. Germline values: CDR1 KGHSH, CDR2 LQKENI. CDR3 loop: CASSPGIGAEAFF. The CDR3 coding sequence is TGTGCCAGCTCACCGGGGATCGGGGCTGAAGCTTTCTTT.

This clonotype was recorded many times. The chain recombines TRBV7-8 with TRBJ2-7; possible D gene TRBD2, 5 bases. Trimming removed 1 base at V and 3 bases at J, with 7 bases between. The germline V gene has CDR1 SGHVS and CDR2 FQNEAQ. The CDR3 is 13 residues long. This CDR3 is CASSLERYYEQYF. The CDR3 DNA reads as TGTGCCAGCAGCTTAGAGCGGTACTACGAGCAGTACTTC.

This clonotype came up a few times. The rearrangement uses TRBV6-2 or TRBV6-3 and TRBJ2-7, with D possibly called TRBD1 or TRBD2 (5 bases each). In germline, CDR1 is MNHEY, CDR2 SVGEGT. This CDR3 region has 17 residues. V gave up 2 bases and J gave up 0 bases, with 17 bases separating them. CDR3 sequence reads: CASSYLVGTENSYEQYF. The CDR3 DNA sequence: TGTGCCAGCAGTTACCTCGTTGGGACCGAGAACTCCTACGAGCAGTACTTC.

This clonotype was detected many times. This chain joins TRBV6-2 or TRBV6-3 and TRBJ2-7, with 8 bases identical to TRBD1. The CDR3 is 14 amino acids. Germline lookup yields CDR1 MNHEY and CDR2 SVGEGT. Unmatched junction bases numbered 7, after V lost 6 bases and J lost 3 bases. The CDR3 nucleotides are TGTGCCAGCAGGACAGGGGCGGTTTTCTACGAGCAGTACTTC. It is translated as CASRTGAVFYEQYF.

This clonotype was seen at least ten times. The chain uses TRBV29-1 and TRBJ1-1; D remains ambiguous. The length of the CDR3 is 10 residues. The germline V gene has CDR1 SQVTM and CDR2 ANQGSEA. The V and J ends lost 4 bases and 11 bases respectively, with 11 bases between them. The CDR3 nucleotides read TGCAGCGTTGTTACCATTTGGGCTTTCTTT. Amino acids: CSVVTIWAFF.

The gene calls are TRBV5-4 and TRBJ2-1, with TRBD2 identical over 8 bases. The CDR3 extends over 15 amino acids. Germline CDR1 is SGHNT and CDR2 is YYREEE (reference sequence). Trimming at V came to 0 bases and at J to 6 bases, leaving 5 bases not matched to a gene. This CDR3 is CASSLGGGNSNEQFF. CDR3 DNA sequence: TGTGCCAGCAGCTTGGGCGGGGGGAACTCCAATGAGCAGTTCTTC.

The chain uses TRBV6-5 and TRBJ1-4; TRBD1 matches at 8 bases. Germline V lookup: CDR1 MNHEY, CDR2 SVGAGI. Trimming removed 8 bases from V and 10 bases from J; junction bases left unmatched: 12. The CDR3 extends over 14 amino acids. CDR3 loop: CASGRRQGIGKLFF. CDR3 sequence (DNA): TGTGCCAGCGGACGGAGACAGGGGATCGGAAAACTGTTTTTT.

On this clonotype: The CDR3 carries no conserved terminal phenylalanine or tryptophan, so it likely arises from a read error. The gene calls are TRBV12-3 or TRBV12-4 and TRBJ1-1; no firm D call. The V gene lost 3 bases and the J gene lost 4 bases, with 12 bases spanning the gap. The CDR3 contains 14 residues. The CDR3: CASSFPGLVTEAFL. CDR3 nucleotides: TGTGCCAGCAGTTTTCCAGGCTTGGTCACTGAAGCTTTCCTT.

The chain combines TRBV7-9 with TRBJ1-6; no clear D. Germline CDR1 and CDR2: SEHNR and FQNEAQ (reference sequence). V lost 2 bases to trimming and J lost 0 bases, with 14 bases between them. The CDR3 has 18 amino acids. CDR3 sequence reads: CASSLTHGMSSYNSPLHF. The CDR3 DNA is TGTGCCAGCAGCTTAACTCACGGGATGAGCTCCTATAATTCACCCCTCCACTTT.

This clonotype was found a few times. The gene calls are TRBV20-1 and TRBJ1-5; D unresolved. Trimming removed 1 base from V and 0 bases from J, with 7 bases in between. The CDR3 consists of 14 residues. Per germline, CDR1 DFQATT and CDR2 SNEGSKA (reference sequence). The CDR3 nucleotides are TGCAGTGCTAGAGGGCCCCTTAGCAATCAGCCCCAGCATTTT. Its translation is CSARGPLSNQPQHF.

This clonotype has at least ten counts. The rearrangement uses TRBV12-5 and TRBJ2-2, with TRBD1 as a possible D gene (6 bases). Germline V gives CDR1 LGHNT, CDR2 FRNRAP. Trimming removed 0 bases at V and 6 bases at J, with 11 bases between. The CDR3 is 15 amino acids. This chain's CDR3 is CASGLVGGAAGELFF. CDR3 bases: TGTGCTAGTGGTTTGGTTGGGGGCGCCGCCGGGGAGCTGTTTTTT.

V usage is TRBV20-1 and J usage is TRBJ2-6; a weak D match, TRBD1 (5 bases). V was trimmed by 3 bases and J by 1 base, leaving 7 bases between them. Germline V CDR1 and CDR2: DFQATT, SNEGSKA (reference sequence). The CDR3 spans 14 residues. The CDR3 bases are TGCAGTGCTAGCTCAGGGTCTGGGGCCAACGTCCTGACTTTC. Translating it yields CSASSGSGANVLTF.

The chain uses TRBV24-1 and TRBJ2-7, with 7 bases aligning to TRBD1. The CDR3 runs to 17 residues. After removal of 4 bases from V and 5 bases from J, the junction contained 16 bases not matched to a gene. Germline-derived CDR1 and CDR2 are KGHDR and SFDVKD. The chain's CDR3 is CATSDPGQDFVEDEQYF. The CDR3 bases are TGTGCCACCAGTGACCCCGGACAGGACTTTGTAGAGGACGAGCAGTACTTC.

The sample holds many counts of this clonotype. J is TRBJ2-7 and V is TRBV29-1; D remains ambiguous. Germline lookup yields CDR1 SQVTM and CDR2 ANQGSEA. CDR3 length: 15 amino acids. V gave up 3 bases and J gave up 2 bases, with 17 bases separating them. The CDR3 DNA reads TGCAGCGTTGAGGTCCCTTATAGGGTGACCTACGAGCAGTACTTC. Amino acids: CSVEVPYRVTYEQYF.